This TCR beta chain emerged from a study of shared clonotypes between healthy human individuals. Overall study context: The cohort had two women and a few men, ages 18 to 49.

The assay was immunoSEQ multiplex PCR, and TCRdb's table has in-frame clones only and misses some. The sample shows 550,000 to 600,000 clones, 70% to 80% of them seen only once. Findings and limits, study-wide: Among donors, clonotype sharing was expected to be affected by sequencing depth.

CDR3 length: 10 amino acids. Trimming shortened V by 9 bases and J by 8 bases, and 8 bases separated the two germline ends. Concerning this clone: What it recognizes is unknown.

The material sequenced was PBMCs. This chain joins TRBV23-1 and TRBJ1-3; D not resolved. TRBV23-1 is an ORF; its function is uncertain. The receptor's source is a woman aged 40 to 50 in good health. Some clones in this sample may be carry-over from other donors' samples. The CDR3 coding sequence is TGCGCCAGGGATGGGGACACCATATATTTT. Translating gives CARDGDTIYF.